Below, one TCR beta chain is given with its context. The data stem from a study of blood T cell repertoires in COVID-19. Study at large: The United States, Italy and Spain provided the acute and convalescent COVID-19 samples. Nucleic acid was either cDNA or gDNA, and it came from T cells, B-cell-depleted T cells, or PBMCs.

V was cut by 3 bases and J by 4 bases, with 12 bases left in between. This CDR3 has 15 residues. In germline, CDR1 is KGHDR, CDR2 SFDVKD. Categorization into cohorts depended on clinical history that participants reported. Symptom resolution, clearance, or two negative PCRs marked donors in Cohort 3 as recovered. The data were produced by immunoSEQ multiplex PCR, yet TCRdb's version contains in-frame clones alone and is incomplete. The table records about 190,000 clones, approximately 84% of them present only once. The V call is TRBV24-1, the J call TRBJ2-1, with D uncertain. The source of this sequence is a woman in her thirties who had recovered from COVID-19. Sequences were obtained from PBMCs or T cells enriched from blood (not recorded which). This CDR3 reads CATSDPLVPYNEQFF. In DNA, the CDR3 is TGTGCCACCAGTGATCCTTTAGTCCCTTACAATGAGCAGTTCTTC.